A few counts support the clone carrying this T cell receptor beta chain. Its cognate antigen is unknown. The data were obtained in a study of blood T cells in healthy people across ages. Study context: With template switching, about one barcoded beta molecule was captured per two T cells.

A second PCR, run for roughly 7 to 12 cycles, used a sample-barcoded 5' primer plus a J-beta primer mix. MiXCR was run by TCRdb on the 5' RACE reads, yielding one entry per CDR3 protein. Of nearly 800,000 distinct CDR3 sequences in the sample, 45% to 70% were seen once. Study-level findings and limits: Whereas aged donors had fewer naive CD4+ cells, long-lived donors had more of them and higher diversity. Without sorted subsets, naive and antigen-experienced compartments could not be conclusively compared.

Trimming took 6 bases from V and 1 from J; bases not matched to a gene: 6. Germline values: CDR1 MNHEY, CDR2 SMNVEV (reference sequence). The CDR3 is made up of 15 amino acids. J is TRBJ2-1 and V is TRBV27, with 7 bases identical to TRBD2. This TCR derives from a man in his forties in good health. Sequences were obtained from blood. CDR3 DNA sequence: TGTGCCAGCAGGAAGGGACTACCATCCTACAATGAGCAGTTCTTC. This gives the protein CASRKGLPSYNEQFF.